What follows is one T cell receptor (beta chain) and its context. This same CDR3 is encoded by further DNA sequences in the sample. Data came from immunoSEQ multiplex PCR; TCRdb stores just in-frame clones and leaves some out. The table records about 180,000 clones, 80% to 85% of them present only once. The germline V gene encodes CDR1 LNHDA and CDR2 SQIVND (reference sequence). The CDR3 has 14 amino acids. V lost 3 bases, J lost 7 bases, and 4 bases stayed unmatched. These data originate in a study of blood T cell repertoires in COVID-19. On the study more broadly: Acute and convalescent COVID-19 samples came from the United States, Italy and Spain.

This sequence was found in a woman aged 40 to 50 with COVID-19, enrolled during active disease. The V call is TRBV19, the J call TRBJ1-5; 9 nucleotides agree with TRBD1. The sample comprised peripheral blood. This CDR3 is CASSIWTGDQPQHF. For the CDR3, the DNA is TGTGCCAGTAGTATTTGGACAGGGGACCAGCCCCAGCATTTT.